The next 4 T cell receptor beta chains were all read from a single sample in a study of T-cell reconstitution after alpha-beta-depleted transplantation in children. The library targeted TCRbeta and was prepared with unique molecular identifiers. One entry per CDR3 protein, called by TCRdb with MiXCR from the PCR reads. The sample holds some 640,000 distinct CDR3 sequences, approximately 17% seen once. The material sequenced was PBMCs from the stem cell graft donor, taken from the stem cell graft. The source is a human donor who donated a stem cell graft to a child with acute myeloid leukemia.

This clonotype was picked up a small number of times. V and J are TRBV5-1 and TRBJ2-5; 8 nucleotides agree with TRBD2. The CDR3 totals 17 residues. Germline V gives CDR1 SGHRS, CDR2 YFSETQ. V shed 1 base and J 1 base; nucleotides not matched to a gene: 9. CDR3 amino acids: CASSLNPIGGAQETQYF. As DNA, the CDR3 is TGCGCCAGCAGCTTGAACCCAATCGGGGGGGCCCAAGAGACCCAGTACTTC. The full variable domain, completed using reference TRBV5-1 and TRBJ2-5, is KAGVTQTPRYLIKTRGQQVTLSCSPISGHRSVSWYQQTPGQGLQFLFEYFSETQRNKGNFPGRFSGRQFSNSRSEMNVSTLELGDSALYLCASSLNPIGGAQETQYFGPGTRLLVL.

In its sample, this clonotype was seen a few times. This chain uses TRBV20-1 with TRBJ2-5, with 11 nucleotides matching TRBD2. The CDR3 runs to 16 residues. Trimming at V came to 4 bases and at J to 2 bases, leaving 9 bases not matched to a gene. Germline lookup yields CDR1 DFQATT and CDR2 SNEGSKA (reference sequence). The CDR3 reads CSATSPLAGVQETQYF. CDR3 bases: TGCAGTGCTACCTCCCCACTAGCGGGGGTACAAGAGACCCAGTACTTC.

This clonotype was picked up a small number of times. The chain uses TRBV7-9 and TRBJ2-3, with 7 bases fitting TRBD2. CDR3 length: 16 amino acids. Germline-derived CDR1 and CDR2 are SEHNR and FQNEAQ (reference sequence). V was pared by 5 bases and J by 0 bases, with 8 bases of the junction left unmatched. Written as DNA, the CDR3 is TGTGCCAGCAGCCAACTGGGAGGGACTAGCACAGATACGCAGTATTTT. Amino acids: CASSQLGGTSTDTQYF. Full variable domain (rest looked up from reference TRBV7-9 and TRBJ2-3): DTGVSQNPRHKITKRGQNVTFRCDPISEHNRLYWYRQTLGQGPEFLTYFQNEAQLEKSRLLSDRFSAERPKGSFSTLEIQRTEQGDSAMYLCASSQLGGTSTDTQYFGPGTRLTVL.

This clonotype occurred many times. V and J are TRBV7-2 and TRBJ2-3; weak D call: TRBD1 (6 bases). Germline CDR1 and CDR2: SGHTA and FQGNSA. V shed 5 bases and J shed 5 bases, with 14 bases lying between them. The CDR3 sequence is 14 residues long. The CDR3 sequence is CASSQDRLGDTQYF. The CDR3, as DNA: TGTGCCAGCAGCCAAGACAGGCTTGGAGATACGCAGTATTTT. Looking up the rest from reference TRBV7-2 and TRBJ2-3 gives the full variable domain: GAGVSQSPSNKVTEKGKDVELRCDPISGHTALYWYRQSLGQGLEFLIYFQGNSAPDKSGLPSDRFSAERTGGSVSTLTIQRTQQEDSAVYLCASSQDRLGDTQYFGPGTRLTVL.